The 27 T cell receptor beta chains listed next were all sequenced from one sample in a study of T cells in women clearing cervical HPV infection. Libraries were prepared by immunoSEQ multiplex PCR; TCRdb keeps only in-frame clonotypes and omits some of them. The specimen's table records 30,000 to 45,000 clones. The sample taken for sequencing was blood buffy coat. All receptors come from a woman aged 18 to 75 with a cervical HPV16 infection that either progressed to CIN3+ or cleared (not recorded which).

On this clone itself: The DNA ends 3 residues before the CDR3 does, and the rest of the CDR3 is filled in from the germline J gene. The chain couples TRBV28 to TRBJ2-5; 13 bases are a match to TRBD2. Germline V gives CDR1 MDHEN, CDR2 SYDVKM. This CDR3 has 17 amino acids. After removal of 5 bases from V and 4 bases from J, the junction contained 10 bases not matched to a gene. The CDR3 DNA, read in part, is TGTGCCAGCAGTCCTCGGACTAGCGGGAGTATTTCAGAGACC. Protein: CASSPRTSGSISET. The CDR3, in full, reads CASSPRTSGSISETQYF.

Note on this clone: The read is 3 residues too short to cover the CDR3 end, so that end is filled in from the germline J gene. This sequence joins TRBV5-1 and TRBJ1-1, with a weak D call TRBD1 (6 bases). The CDR3 loop spans 13 amino acids. Germline CDR1 SGHRS, CDR2 YFSETQ. V was trimmed by 4 bases and J by 5 bases, leaving 12 bases between them. CDR3 DNA, as far as it was read: TGCGCCAGCAGCACACAGGGAGATACTGAA. Protein sequence: CASSTQGDTE. The full CDR3 reads CASSTQGDTEAFF.

As for this clone: The CDR3 extends 3 residues past the end of the read, so its final part is completed from the germline J gene. J is TRBJ2-5 and V is TRBV19, with TRBD2 matching over 11 bases. The V and J ends lost 7 bases and 5 bases, in that order; junction bases with no gene match: 24. CDR1 and CDR2 from the germline V gene are LNHDA and SQIVND (reference sequence). This CDR3 region has 20 residues. The CDR3 loop reads CASTNKAISLAGAQGETQYF. The part of the CDR3 DNA that was read is TGTGCCAGTACCAACAAAGCGATTTCACTAGCGGGGGCCCAGGGGGAGACC.

In the case of this clone: The read falls 3 residues short of the CDR3 end, and the missing part is taken from the germline J gene. This chain joins TRBV7-9 and TRBJ2-7; a possible D gene is TRBD1 (5 bases). Trimming stripped 6 bases from V and 6 bases from J, with 15 bases between. The CDR3 runs to 13 residues. The germline V gene encodes CDR1 SEHNR and CDR2 FQNEAQ (reference sequence). Here the CDR3 reads CASSSPRGSEQYF. Incomplete CDR3 DNA: TGTGCCAGCAGTTCTCCAAGGGGCTCCGAG.

Regarding this clone: The CDR3 end falls 3 residues outside the read, so it is completed with the germline J gene. The chain carries TRBV10-3 and TRBJ1-2, with a weak D call TRBD1 (6 bases). The CDR3 extends over 12 amino acids. The germline V gene has CDR1 ENHRY and CDR2 SYGVKD. The V gene lost 4 bases and the J gene lost 6 bases, with 9 bases spanning the gap. CDR3 protein: CAISATGDGYTF. Partial CDR3 DNA: TGTGCCATCAGTGCGACAGGAGATGGC.

Points on this clone: Coverage ceases 3 residues before the CDR3 finishes, and the germline J gene fills in the end. The rearrangement joins TRBV19 to TRBJ2-2, with TRBD1 matching 7 bases. The CDR3 sequence is 14 residues long. The germline V gene has CDR1 LNHDA and CDR2 SQIVND (reference sequence). The V and J ends lost 8 bases and 7 bases, in that order; junction bases with no gene match: 10. CDR3 sequence reads: CASSVWTGDGELFF. CDR3 DNA, as far as it was read: TGTGCCAGTTCTGTATGGACAGGTGACGGGGAG.

The CDR3 DNA, read in part, is TGCAGTCCAGCGGGACTAGCGGGGAAGGGAGGGACC. Protein: CSPAGLAGKGGT. The entire CDR3 reads CSPAGLAGKGGTQYF. The genes are TRBV20-1 and TRBJ2-5, with 13 bases aligning to TRBD2. The CDR3 goes on 3 residues after the read ends, and that part is filled in from the germline J gene. The V segment lost 8 bases and the J segment 7 bases; nucleotides outside the gene matches: 13. The CDR3 spans 15 residues. Germline V CDR1 and CDR2: DFQATT, SNEGSKA (reference sequence).

A note on this clone: The read ends 3 residues early relative to the CDR3; the germline J gene fills the gap. The chain combines TRBV5-1 with TRBJ2-3, with TRBD2 as a possible D gene (6 bases). Trimming shortened V by 2 bases and J by 1 base, and 11 bases separated the two germline ends. CDR1 is SGHRS, CDR2 YFSETQ, per germline. The CDR3 is 15 amino acids. CDR3 sequence: CASSFQGGGTDTQYF. The sequenced part of the CDR3 DNA is TGCGCCAGCAGCTTCCAAGGAGGGGGCACAGATACG. Complete variable domain (other parts from reference TRBV5-1 and TRBJ2-3): KAGVTQTPRYLIKTRGQQVTLSCSPISGHRSVSWYQQTPGQGLQFLFEYFSETQRNKGNFPGRFSGRQFSNSRSEMNVSTLELGDSALYLCASSFQGGGTDTQYFGPGTRLTVL.

Of note for this clone: With the read ending 3 residues before the CDR3 end, the germline J gene is used to fill in that end. The chain carries TRBV5-4 and TRBJ1-4; 10 nucleotides align to TRBD1. The CDR3 runs 15 residues. CDR1 SGHNT and CDR2 YYREEE come from the germline V gene (reference sequence). V lost 4 bases to trimming and J lost 8 bases; unmatched junction nucleotides: 8. The CDR3 DNA, read in part, is TGTGCCAGCAGCGGGGGGACAGGGGACCAGGAAAAA. Encoded protein: CASSGGTGDQEK. The complete CDR3 reads CASSGGTGDQEKLFF.

Remarks on this clone: The CDR3 goes on 3 residues after the read ends, and that part is filled in from the germline J gene. The chain is built from TRBV20-1 and TRBJ2-3, with 8 nucleotides matching TRBD2. J was trimmed by 4 bases and V by 8 bases; bases with no gene match: 11. The CDR3 length is 14 residues. Germline lookup yields CDR1 DFQATT and CDR2 SNEGSKA (reference sequence). Partial CDR3 DNA: TGCAGTCTGCTCGTGGCGGGGGGCGCAGATACG. Its translation is CSLLVAGGADT. The whole CDR3 sequence is CSLLVAGGADTQYF.

The CDR3 loop reads CASSPPVPGGLYNEQFF. The sequenced part of the CDR3 DNA is TGCGCCAGCAGCCCCCCCGTTCCAGGGGGCCTCTACAATGAG. V and J are TRBV5-1 and TRBJ2-1; 8 bases are shared with TRBD1. The missing CDR3 end, 3 residues past where the read stops, is filled in from the germline J gene. From germline, CDR1 is SGHRS and CDR2 YFSETQ. CDR3 length: 17 amino acids. J gave up 3 bases and V 4 bases, and 12 bases lay outside the gene matches.

In regard to this clone: With the read ending 3 residues before the CDR3 end, the germline J gene is used to fill in that end. The chain carries TRBV19 and TRBJ2-4; 8 bases agree with TRBD1. Germline V gene lookup returns CDR1 LNHDA and CDR2 SQIVND (reference sequence). The CDR3 sequence is 16 residues long. The CDR3 spells CASRAQGASLGYGQYF. The covered CDR3 bases are TGTGCCAGTAGGGCTCAGGGGGCGAGTTTAGGCTATGGT.

For this clone: The CDR3 end lies 3 residues beyond the end of the read and is filled in from the germline J gene. V gene TRBV30 combines with J gene TRBJ2-3, with 7 bases matching TRBD2. CDR1 GTSNPN and CDR2 SVGIG come from the germline V gene (reference sequence). The CDR3 spans 14 residues. Incomplete CDR3 DNA: TGTGCCTGGAGTTTCTCAAGCGGGATGGAGACG. Translating gives CAWSFSSGMET. The whole CDR3 is CAWSFSSGMETQYF.

Comment on this clone: Sequencing ends 3 residues short of the CDR3 end; the germline J gene provides the rest. V and J are TRBV7-6 and TRBJ2-5, with 7 bases aligning to TRBD2. This CDR3 contains 15 residues. J lost 5 bases, V lost 1 base, and 7 bases had no gene match. In germline, CDR1 is SGHVS, CDR2 FNYEAQ. The DNA read from the CDR3 is TGTGCCAGCAGCTTAGGAACGGTGGGGGGGGAGACC. Residues: CASSLGTVGGET. The CDR3, in full, reads CASSLGTVGGETQYF.

Of note for this clone: Read data end 3 residues before the CDR3 end; the end is taken from the germline J gene. V and J are TRBV5-1 and TRBJ2-3; perhaps TRBD2 as D (6 bases). The CDR3 covers 16 residues. Trimming stripped 2 bases from V and 2 bases from J, with 15 bases between. Germline V gives CDR1 SGHRS, CDR2 YFSETQ. CDR3 bases read: TGCGCCAGCAGCTTCGAGGGGCGGGGTTACACAGATACG. Its translation: CASSFEGRGYTDT. The entire CDR3 protein is CASSFEGRGYTDTQYF.

The CDR3 spells CASSRLGQGMEGYTF. The CDR3 DNA, read in part, is TGTGCCAGCAGCAGATTGGGACAGGGGATGGAGGGC. The chain joins TRBV7-9 to TRBJ1-2; 10 bases fit TRBD1. The DNA ends 3 residues before the CDR3 does, and the rest of the CDR3 is filled in from the germline J gene. The CDR3 length is 15 residues. Germline lookup yields CDR1 SEHNR and CDR2 FQNEAQ (reference sequence).

A word on this clone: With the read ending 3 residues before the CDR3 end, the germline J gene is used to fill in that end. The V call is TRBV19, the J call TRBJ1-1; D is possibly TRBD1 (5 bases). The germline V gene has CDR1 LNHDA and CDR2 SQIVND (reference sequence). The CDR3 has 14 residues. Incomplete CDR3 DNA: TGTGCCAGTAGTATAGAAGGACAACGTACCGAA. Translated: CASSIEGQRTE. The entire CDR3 protein reads CASSIEGQRTEAFF.

About this clone itself: The read falls 3 residues short of the CDR3 end, and the missing part is taken from the germline J gene. The chain is built from TRBV6-1 and TRBJ2-3; 9 bases are a match to TRBD2. Germline CDR1 MNHNS, CDR2 SASEGT. CDR3 length: 15 amino acids. With 1 base clipped from V and 5 bases from J, the junction kept 4 bases outside the gene matches. CDR3 DNA, as far as it was read: TGTGCCAGCAGTGAAGAGCGGGGGGCCGTAGATACG. Translation gives CASSEERGAVDT. The whole CDR3 sequence reads CASSEERGAVDTQYF.

For this clone: The DNA ends 3 residues before the CDR3 does, and the rest of the CDR3 is filled in from the germline J gene. The chain combines TRBV19 with TRBJ2-3; TRBD2 is a possible D gene (6 bases). This CDR3 comprises 13 residues. CDR1 and CDR2 (germline): LNHDA, SQIVND (reference sequence). The DNA read from the CDR3 is TGTGCCAGTAGTCAAGCAGGAGGGGAGACG. It is translated as CASSQAGGET. The full CDR3 sequence reads CASSQAGGETQYF.

On this clone itself: Sequencing ends 3 residues short of the CDR3 end; the germline J gene provides the rest. The J gene is TRBJ2-5, the V gene TRBV2; tentatively, D is TRBD1 (5 bases). This CDR3 region has 11 residues. Per germline, CDR1 SNHLY and CDR2 FYNNEI. The CDR3 DNA, read in part, is TGTGCCAGCACAGGGTCCGATACC. Translating it yields CASTGSDT. The entire CDR3 protein reads CASTGSDTQYF.

Regarding this clone: Read coverage stops 3 residues before the CDR3 terminus; the germline J gene supplies the remainder. The chain is built from TRBV3-1 (or the pseudogene TRBV3-2) and TRBJ1-4; D unclear. The germline V gene has CDR1 LGHDT and CDR2 YNNKEL (reference sequence). The ends were cut back, 1 base at V and 7 bases at J, with 4 bases in the middle. The CDR3 runs 12 residues. The CDR3: CASSQVGEKLFF. The covered CDR3 bases are TGTGCCAGCAGCCAAGTCGGTGAAAAA.

About this clone: The sequence runs out 3 residues before the end of the CDR3; the remainder is reconstructed from the germline J gene. V usage is TRBV5-5 and J usage is TRBJ1-3, with TRBD1 matching 9 bases. Germline V gene data show CDR1 as SGHKS and CDR2 as YYEKEE (reference sequence). J lost 4 bases, V lost 2 bases, and 1 base had no gene match. The CDR3 loop spans 14 amino acids. Here the CDR3 reads CASSFGTGGNTIYF. The sequenced part of the CDR3 DNA is TGTGCCAGCAGCTTCGGGACAGGGGGAAACACC.

About this clone: The CDR3 extends 3 residues past the end of the read, so its final part is completed from the germline J gene. The chain recombines TRBV11-2 with TRBJ1-1; 7 bases are a match to TRBD1. There are 15 residues in the CDR3. V shed 5 bases, J shed 4 bases, and the junction held 10 bases outside the gene matches. The germline V gene encodes CDR1 SGHAT and CDR2 FQNNGV. The CDR3 bases that were read are TGTGCCAGCAGCCCATTTGCTGGGGACAGCACTGAA. Its protein is CASSPFAGDSTE. The whole CDR3 protein is CASSPFAGDSTEAFF.

About this clone itself: With the read ending 3 residues before the CDR3 end, the germline J gene is used to fill in that end. The chain carries TRBV5-4 and TRBJ1-6; the match to TRBD1 covers 9 bases. Trimming at V came to 4 bases and at J to 9 bases, leaving 11 bases not matched to a gene. Germline values: CDR1 SGHNT, CDR2 YYREEE (reference sequence). This CDR3 comprises 16 residues. Here the CDR3 reads CASSAITGGRGSPLHF. Incomplete CDR3 DNA: TGTGCCAGCAGCGCTATAACAGGGGGCCGAGGTTCACCC.

About this clone itself: The sequenced fragment ends 3 residues before the CDR3 boundary, so the rest is inferred from the germline J gene. The V call is TRBV20-1, the J call TRBJ2-2; no clear D gene. V shed 5 bases and J shed 7 bases, with 11 bases lying between them. The length of the CDR3 is 12 residues. CDR1 is DFQATT, CDR2 SNEGSKA, per germline (reference sequence). CDR3 protein: CSAAHLGGELFF. CDR3 DNA, as far as it was read: TGCAGTGCTGCGCACCTAGGCGGGGAG.

Concerning this clone itself: The read is 3 residues too short to cover the CDR3 end, so that end is filled in from the germline J gene. This chain connects TRBV18 to TRBJ1-1; the D gene is possibly TRBD1 (5 bases). The CDR3 runs 15 residues. V was clipped by 2 bases and J by 3 bases, with 13 bases between them. Germline values: CDR1 KGHSH, CDR2 LQKENI. This chain's CDR3 is CASSPLPIGDTEAFF. The DNA read from the CDR3 is TGTGCCAGCTCACCATTACCGATAGGGGACACTGAA.

As regards this clone: The read is 3 residues too short to cover the CDR3 end, so that end is filled in from the germline J gene. Additional DNA sequences in this sample encode the identical CDR3. V is TRBV19 and J is TRBJ1-1; unclear D gene. The germline V gene encodes CDR1 LNHDA and CDR2 SQIVND (reference sequence). The V gene lost 1 base and the J gene lost 4 bases, with 7 bases spanning the gap. The CDR3 loop spans 13 amino acids. CDR3 bases read: TGTGCCAGTAGTATAGGCACAGCCACTGAA. This encodes CASSIGTATE. The full-length CDR3 reads as CASSIGTATEAFF. Drawing the rest from reference TRBV19 and TRBJ1-1, the complete variable domain is DGGITQSPKYLFRKEGQNVTLSCEQNLNHDAMYWYRQDPGQGLRLIYYSQIVNDFQKGDIAEGYSVSREKKESFPLTVTSAQKNPTAFYLCASSIGTATEAFFGQGTRLTVV.